The 27 T cell receptor beta chains below all came from one sample that was sequenced in a study of cytomegalovirus exposure and HLA in healthy donors. With 60 Vbeta and 13 Jbeta primers, the PCR was carried out. The data were produced by immunoSEQ multiplex PCR, yet TCRdb's version contains in-frame clones alone and is incomplete. Of some 100,000 clones in the sample, about three fifths were seen once. Sequencing used PBMCs. All receptors come from a woman aged 25 to 45 in good health and CMV-seropositive.

This sequence joins TRBV29-1 and TRBJ1-3; D not certain. Germline V lookup: CDR1 SQVTM, CDR2 ANQGSEA. Trimming stripped 7 bases from V and 4 bases from J, with 17 bases between. The CDR3 runs to 14 residues. CDR3 residues: CSAESLRAGNTIYF. DNA of the CDR3: TGCAGCGCCGAATCACTTCGAGCCGGAAACACCATATATTTT. Drawing the rest from reference TRBV29-1 and TRBJ1-3, the complete variable domain is SAVISQKPSRDICQRGTSLTIQCQVDSQVTMMFWYRQQPGQSLTLIATANQGSEATYESGFVIDKFPISRPNLTFSTLTVSNMSPEDSSIYLCSAESLRAGNTIYFGEGSWLTVV.

The chain carries TRBV7-8 and TRBJ2-3; 8 bases are shared with TRBD2. The germline gives CDR1 SGHVS, CDR2 FQNEAQ. V shed 1 base, J shed 8 bases, and the junction held 11 bases outside the gene matches. The CDR3 totals 16 residues. Written as DNA, the CDR3 is TGTGCCAGCAGCTTAGTGGGTAGCGGGGCGGGGGGTACGCAGTATTTT. Translated, it gives CASSLVGSGAGGTQYF.

The chain carries TRBV10-1 and TRBJ2-5; TRBD1 matches at 8 bases. Trimming removed 6 bases from V and 0 bases from J; junction bases left unmatched: 3. The germline V gene has CDR1 WNHNN and CDR2 SYGVQD (reference sequence). This CDR3 is built from 14 residues. This CDR3 is CASSRTGNQETQYF. The DNA of the CDR3 is TGCGCCAGCAGCCGGACAGGGAACCAAGAGACCCAGTACTTC.

This chain connects TRBV25-1 to TRBJ2-5; TRBD2 matches 7 bases. Per the germline V gene, CDR1 is MGHDK and CDR2 is SYGVNS. Unmatched junction bases numbered 8, after V lost 2 bases and J lost 2 bases. This CDR3 spans 16 amino acids. The CDR3 loop is CASSEPPSSGQETQYF. The DNA for the CDR3 is TGTGCCAGCAGTGAACCTCCCTCTAGCGGACAAGAGACCCAGTACTTC. Variable domain in full (rest from reference TRBV25-1 and TRBJ2-5): EADIYQTPRYLVIGTGKKITLECSQTMGHDKMYWYQQDPGMELHLIHYSYGVNSTEKGDLSSESTVSRIRTEHFPLTLESARPSHTSQYLCASSEPPSSGQETQYFGPGTRLLVL.

The chain links TRBV4-3 to TRBJ1-2; a possible D gene is TRBD1 (6 bases). V was clipped by 4 bases and J by 7 bases, with 13 bases between them. The CDR3 consists of 13 residues. The germline gives CDR1 LGHNA, CDR2 YSLEER. CDR3 in amino acids: CASSPRRGRGYTF. The CDR3 DNA sequence: TGCGCCAGCAGCCCCCGCAGGGGTCGTGGCTACACCTTC.

This chain joins TRBV15 and TRBJ2-7, with 9 bases aligning to TRBD2. The germline V gene encodes CDR1 LNHNV and CDR2 YYDKDF (reference sequence). This CDR3 has 15 amino acids. The ends lost 1 base at V and 2 bases at J; junction bases unmatched: 3. CDR3 residues: CATSRVLAGTYEQYF. The CDR3 DNA is TGTGCCACCAGCAGAGTACTAGCGGGTACCTACGAGCAGTACTTC.

The CDR3 nucleotides are TGTGCCAGCAGCCGAAGCCGACAGGGCTATGGCTACACCTTC. It specifies CASSRSRQGYGYTF. The chain combines TRBV5-8 with TRBJ1-2, with 7 nucleotides matching TRBD1. The germline CDR1 and CDR2 sequences are SGHTS and YDEGEE. The CDR3 is 14 residues long. The V gene end was trimmed by 4 bases and the J gene end by 4 bases; junction bases not matched to a gene: 7.

This chain links TRBV10-3 with TRBJ2-3, with TRBD2 matching over 7 bases. CDR1 ENHRY and CDR2 SYGVKD come from the germline V gene. V shed 4 bases and J 10 bases; nucleotides not matched to a gene: 11. There are 14 residues in the CDR3. DNA of the CDR3: TGTGCCATCAGTGCCGGGACTACGGCCCCCCCGCAGTATTTT. Translated: CAISAGTTAPPQYF.

Of note for this clone: The junction departs from germline at one end; a sequencing error may be responsible. The chain uses TRBV2 and TRBJ1-1; D is uncertain. The length of the CDR3 is 14 residues. Germline V gives CDR1 SNHLY, CDR2 FYNNEI. The CDR3 DNA reads as TGTGCCAGCAGCCTTCAGGCGCTGAACCCTGAAGCTTTCTTT. Translated, it gives CASSLQALNPEAFF. Filled out from reference TRBV2 and TRBJ1-1, the complete variable domain reads EPEVTQTPSHQVTQMGQEVILRCVPISNHLYFYWYRQILGQKVEFLVSFYNNEISEKSEIFDDQFSVERPDGSNFTLKIRSTKLEDSAMYFCASSLQALNPEAFFGQGTRLTVV.

This chain joins TRBV28 and TRBJ1-1; the D is unclear. The CDR3 covers 13 residues. Germline CDR1 is MDHEN and CDR2 is SYDVKM. Trimming took 4 bases from V and 1 from J, leaving 7 bases between them. CDR3 coding DNA: TGTGCCAGCAGTTCGGGTCAGAACACTGAAGCTTTCTTT. Its protein is CASSSGQNTEAFF. Supplemented by reference TRBV28 and TRBJ1-1, the full variable domain reads DVKVTQSSRYLVKRTGEKVFLECVQDMDHENMFWYRQDPGLGLRLIYFSYDVKMKEKGDIPEGYSVSREKKERFSLILESASTNQTSMYLCASSSGQNTEAFFGQGTRLTVV.

The chain couples TRBV4-1 to TRBJ2-1; 8 positions match TRBD2. Trimming cost V 3 bases and J 4 bases; bases outside gene matches: 11. In germline, CDR1 is MGHRA, CDR2 YSYEKL. CDR3 length equals 17 residues. CDR3 loop: CASSHRAGATQYNEQFF. The CDR3 DNA reads as TGCGCCAGCAGCCATAGAGCGGGGGCCACCCAGTACAATGAGCAGTTCTTC.

The chain recombines TRBV7-2 with TRBJ1-4; D not certain. This CDR3 spans 16 amino acids. The V end was cut by 1 base, the J end by 6 bases, with 15 bases between. Germline CDR1 and CDR2: SGHTA and FQGNSA. CDR3 nucleotide sequence: TGTGCCAGCAGCTTAGGGGCCGGAGGGAGGCATGAAAAACTGTTTTTT. Translated: CASSLGAGGRHEKLFF.

V and J are TRBV9 and TRBJ2-3, with 16 nucleotides matching TRBD2. The CDR3 has 17 amino acids. Germline CDR1 is SGDLS and CDR2 is YYNGEE. Losses at the gene ends were 4 bases for V and 4 bases for J; bases not matched to a gene: 6. The CDR3 reads CASSPGLAGGRSDTQYF. The CDR3 DNA sequence: TGTGCCAGCAGCCCGGGACTAGCGGGGGGGCGGTCAGATACGCAGTATTTT.

The chain has TRBV28 and TRBJ1-3, with unresolved D. Germline V gene data show CDR1 as MDHEN and CDR2 as SYDVKM. V was trimmed by 7 bases and J by 0 bases, leaving 16 bases between them. The CDR3 runs 16 residues. CDR3 DNA: TGTGCCAGCATCCCTCCAGCGGGTAGCTCTGGAAACACCATATATTTT. It translates to CASIPPAGSSGNTIYF.

The V and J genes are TRBV5-1 and TRBJ1-4, with D unresolved. V was cut by 1 base and J by 4 bases, with 11 bases left in between. The CDR3 length is 15 residues. Germline V gene data show CDR1 as SGHRS and CDR2 as YFSETQ. The CDR3 bases are TGCGCCAGCAGCTTGAATGGAGTCCATAATGAAAAACTGTTTTTT. Protein sequence: CASSLNGVHNEKLFF.

The CDR3 nucleotides read TGTGCCAGCAGTGAGACCGGGACAGGGAAAGAGACCCAGTACTTC. Residues: CASSETGTGKETQYF. This chain uses TRBV25-1 with TRBJ2-5; 9 nucleotides align to TRBD1. After removal of 3 bases from V and 3 bases from J, the junction contained 5 bases not matched to a gene. Germline V gene sequence: CDR1 MGHDK, CDR2 SYGVNS. The CDR3 totals 15 residues.

The rearrangement uses TRBV5-6 and TRBJ1-5; no clear D. Germline CDR1 reads SGHDT; CDR2 reads YYEEEE. The CDR3 consists of 13 residues. Trimming took 4 bases from V and 0 from J, leaving 5 bases between them. The CDR3 DNA follows: TGTGCCAGCAGCCACAGTAGCAATCAGCCCCAGCATTTT. It yields the protein CASSHSSNQPQHF. Together with reference TRBV5-6 and TRBJ1-5, the CDR3 gives the full variable domain: DAGVTQSPTHLIKTRGQQVTLRCSPKSGHDTVSWYQQALGQGPQFIFQYYEEEERQRGNFPDRFSGHQFPNYSSELNVNALLLGDSALYLCASSHSSNQPQHFGDGTRLSIL.

This clone appeared a few times. The CDR3 DNA follows: TGTGCCAGCAGTGGACAGCCCCAGCCCCAGCATTTT. The encoded protein is CASSGQPQPQHF. This rearrangement joins TRBV2 to TRBJ1-5; D is possibly TRBD1 (5 bases). V was clipped by 4 bases and J by 7 bases, with 8 bases between them. The length of the CDR3 is 12 residues. The V gene's germline CDR1 is SNHLY and CDR2 FYNNEI.

This clone was seen only a few times. This sequence joins TRBV6-6 and TRBJ2-7, with 7 bases matching TRBD1. The CDR3 has 15 residues. CDR1 is MNHNY and CDR2 is SVGAGI in the germline V gene (reference sequence). V was clipped by 5 bases and J by 2 bases; unmatched bases: 9. The CDR3 here is CASSPYDRVAYEQYF. The CDR3 DNA follows: TGTGCCAGCAGTCCTTATGACAGGGTTGCCTACGAGCAGTACTTC.

V is TRBV15 and J is TRBJ2-3, with D tentatively TRBD2 (5 bases). Trimming pared 8 bases from V and 6 bases from J, leaving 24 bases between. CDR1 is LNHNV and CDR2 is YYDKDF in the germline V gene (reference sequence). This CDR3 contains 16 residues. The CDR3 loop is CATAIIDRRGLDTQYF. CDR3 DNA sequence: TGTGCCACCGCGATTATTGACCGCAGAGGACTTGATACGCAGTATTTT.

The chain links TRBV6-5 to TRBJ1-1, with TRBD1 as a possible D gene (5 bases). The CDR3 is 14 amino acids. V was trimmed by 5 bases and J by 0 bases, leaving 10 bases between them. The germline CDR1 and CDR2 sequences are MNHEY and SVGAGI. The CDR3 DNA reads as TGTGCCAGCAGTGAATGGGGGGTGAACACTGAAGCTTTCTTT. It is translated as CASSEWGVNTEAFF.

The chain couples TRBV6-4 to TRBJ2-3; a weak D match, TRBD1 (5 bases). The germline gives CDR1 MRHNA, CDR2 SNTAGT. Trimming shortened V by 5 bases and J by 10 bases, and 16 bases separated the two germline ends. This CDR3 has 13 residues. The CDR3 spells CASSWGDSQAQYF. The CDR3 region has the DNA TGTGCCAGCAGTTGGGGCGACAGTCAGGCGCAGTATTTT.

This chain joins TRBV7-9 and TRBJ1-4, with TRBD1 matching over 11 bases. The V segment lost 5 bases and the J segment 5 bases; nucleotides outside the gene matches: 7. Germline CDR1 and CDR2: SEHNR and FQNEAQ (reference sequence). The CDR3 sequence is 16 residues long. In DNA form, the CDR3 reads TGTGCCAGCAGCCCGAGGACAGGGGGCGCAAATGAAAAACTGTTTTTT. Its protein product is CASSPRTGGANEKLFF.

This chain connects TRBV2 to TRBJ1-2, with 7 bases fitting TRBD1. V lost 6 bases to trimming and J lost 8 bases; unmatched junction nucleotides: 15. The CDR3 loop spans 15 amino acids. In germline, CDR1 is SNHLY, CDR2 FYNNEI. The CDR3 DNA sequence: TGTGCCAGCAGGGCCCTAACAGGGGCCCTGGGGGGCTACACCTTC. It translates to CASRALTGALGGYTF.

The chain links TRBV11-3 to TRBJ1-1, with TRBD1 as a possible D gene (5 bases). V lost 2 bases to trimming and J lost 4 bases, with 8 bases between them. The CDR3 covers 13 residues. Germline V gene sequence: CDR1 SGHNT, CDR2 YENEEA. The CDR3 bases are TGTGCCAGCAGCTTAACCGGGGGCACTGAAGCTTTCTTT. It is translated as CASSLTGGTEAFF.

V is TRBV19 and J is TRBJ1-6, with TRBD1 matching 9 bases. Unmatched junction bases numbered 8, after V lost 4 bases and J lost 10 bases. The CDR3 is 15 residues long. Germline loops: CDR1 LNHDA, CDR2 SQIVND (reference sequence). Here the CDR3 reads CASSTHRGPESPLHF. CDR3 nucleotide sequence: TGTGCCAGTAGTACACACAGGGGGCCGGAATCACCCCTCCACTTT.

This clone showed up just once. V is TRBV11-2 and J is TRBJ2-7, with TRBD2 matching over 7 bases. V was clipped by 4 bases and J by 7 bases; unmatched bases: 13. This CDR3 has 15 residues. The germline V gene encodes CDR1 SGHAT and CDR2 FQNNGV. The CDR3, as DNA: TGTGCCAGCAGCTCCGGACCGAGGACCGGGGGGGAGCAGTACTTC. Protein: CASSSGPRTGGEQYF.